This entry lists 25 T cell receptor beta chains sequenced from one sample in a study of T cell responses to AZD1222 COVID-19 vaccine (dated by TCRdb to 2020 to 2023). According to the study, the label for this sample's time point signals: baseline before first vaccination. Library method: the immunoSEQ multiplex PCR assay. Here the immuneACCESS table is served through TCRdb, limited to in-frame sequences with V and J called. Missing clones are a known gap in these copies; in checked studies unresolved V genes cover under half, and the rest lacks a known reason. This sample has 150,000 to 200,000 clones in its table, and just under 95% of those were observed once. About 0.9% of the sample is taken by the ten largest. Sequences were derived from peripheral blood, sampled on day 0 of AZD1222 vaccination. These receptors all come from an adult in good health.

The chain has TRBV7-6 and TRBJ1-1, with 7 bases matching TRBD1. Germline CDR1 SGHVS, CDR2 FNYEAQ. CDR3 size: 15 residues. J lost 3 bases, V lost 0 bases, and 4 bases had no gene match. CDR3 residues: CASSLAGGPYTEAFF. The CDR3, as DNA: TGTGCCAGCAGCTTAGCAGGGGGCCCGTACACTGAAGCTTTCTTT.

Points on this clone: Compared with germline, one end of the junction differs, possibly owing to a read error. The J gene is TRBJ2-5, the V gene TRBV5-8; 12 nucleotides match TRBD2. The germline CDR1 and CDR2 sequences are SGHTS and YDEGEE. This CDR3 contains 16 residues. Here the CDR3 DNA reads TGTGCCAGCAGTTTGGGGACTAGCGGGCCCCAAGAGACCCAGTACTTC. Translating it yields CASSLGTSGPQETQYF.

In its sample, this clone was seen a few times. The chain joins TRBV11-2 to TRBJ2-1; D is undetermined. Germline V gives CDR1 SGHAT, CDR2 FQNNGV. The CDR3 spans 11 residues. Trimming took off 5 bases at V and 7 bases at J, with 6 bases between the two ends. Written as DNA, the CDR3 is TGTGCCAGCAGCCCTCAAAATGAGCAGTTCTTC. This encodes CASSPQNEQFF. Full variable domain (remainder filled in from reference TRBV11-2 and TRBJ2-1): EAGVAQSPRYKIIEKRQSVAFWCNPISGHATLYWYQQILGQGPKLLIQFQNNGVVDDSQLPKDRFSAERLKGVDSTLKIQPAKLEDSAVYLCASSPQNEQFFGPGTRLTVL.

The CDR3 here is CASIPRVATPKEEYKAFF. CDR3 in DNA: TGTGCCAGTATCCCCCGGGTCGCTACCCCTAAGGAGGAATATAAAGCTTTCTTT. The chain recombines TRBV19 with TRBJ1-1; D unresolved. From germline, CDR1 is LNHDA and CDR2 SQIVND (reference sequence). CDR3 length equals 18 residues. V lost 7 bases to trimming and J lost 9 bases, with 33 bases between them.

J is TRBJ1-2 and V is TRBV10-3; D gene ambiguous. The V and J ends lost 11 bases and 3 bases respectively, with 10 bases between them. This CDR3 is built from 11 residues. Germline CDR1 reads ENHRY; CDR2 reads SYGVKD. In DNA, the CDR3 is TGTGCCTCCTGGAGTTACTATGGCTACACCTTC. This sequence encodes CASWSYYGYTF.

This rearrangement joins TRBV25-1 to TRBJ1-2; 7 positions agree with TRBD1. Losses at the gene ends were 3 bases for V and 3 bases for J; bases not matched to a gene: 10. There are 16 residues in the CDR3. CDR1 is MGHDK and CDR2 is SYGVNS in the germline V gene. The CDR3 sequence is CASSDNLAGGHYGYTF. Written as DNA, the CDR3 is TGTGCCAGCAGTGATAACTTGGCAGGGGGGCACTATGGCTACACCTTC.

The chain links TRBV28 to TRBJ2-5, with 14 nucleotides matching TRBD2. The V gene's germline CDR1 is MDHEN and CDR2 SYDVKM. This CDR3 has 16 amino acids. V lost 2 bases to trimming and J lost 2 bases; unmatched junction nucleotides: 1. DNA for the CDR3: TGTGCCAGCAGTTTAGGACTAGCGGGGGGTCAAGAGACCCAGTACTTC. This codes for CASSLGLAGGQETQYF.

The CDR3 DNA follows: TGTGCCAGCAGCGTAGCTGACAGGGGAGGCTACGAGCAGTACTTC. This translates into CASSVADRGGYEQYF. The chain uses TRBV9 and TRBJ2-7; 8 bases map to TRBD1. The CDR3 contains 15 residues. From germline, CDR1 is SGDLS and CDR2 YYNGEE. With V trimmed by 0 bases and J by 3 bases, 5 bases remained unmatched.

This sequence joins TRBV9 and TRBJ1-3; D not certain. The germline V and J ends were trimmed by 0 bases and 7 bases, with 11 bases remaining between them. Germline CDR1 SGDLS, CDR2 YYNGEE. There are 14 residues in the CDR3. The CDR3 nucleotides are TGTGCCAGCAGCGTAGAGGAAGGGCGGAACACCATATATTTT. As protein: CASSVEEGRNTIYF.

The chain recombines TRBV6-5 with TRBJ1-6, with 7 bases lining up with TRBD1. The ends lost 2 bases at V and 5 bases at J; junction bases unmatched: 3. The CDR3 spans 15 residues. The germline CDR1 and CDR2 sequences are MNHEY and SVGAGI. The CDR3 DNA is TGTGCCAGCAGTTACGGGACAGTTAATAATTCACCCCTCCACTTT. Amino acids: CASSYGTVNNSPLHF.

The rearrangement links TRBV18 to TRBJ1-1, with unresolved D. There are 14 residues in the CDR3. V dropped 5 bases and J dropped 4 bases, with 14 bases sitting between them. The germline CDR1 and CDR2 sequences are KGHSH and LQKENI. The CDR3 loop is CASSGLKEGTEAFF. CDR3 DNA sequence: TGTGCCAGCTCAGGACTCAAAGAGGGCACTGAAGCTTTCTTT.

This chain joins TRBV2 and TRBJ1-6; D gene unclear. V lost 4 bases and J lost 9, with 10 bases in between. Germline V lookup: CDR1 SNHLY, CDR2 FYNNEI. This CDR3 is built from 13 residues. CDR3 nucleotide sequence: TGTGCCAGCAGTGGAGAGGGTGGTTCACCCCTCCACTTT. Residues: CASSGEGGSPLHF.

The CDR3 coding sequence is TGTGCCAGCGGACAGAACTATGGCTACACCTTC. This encodes CASGQNYGYTF. The chain combines TRBV6-5 with TRBJ1-2, with D possibly TRBD1 on 6 matching bases. CDR3 length: 11 amino acids. Germline V gene data show CDR1 as MNHEY and CDR2 as SVGAGI. V shed 8 bases and J shed 2 bases, with 6 bases lying between them.

The chain employs TRBV6-5 and TRBJ2-5, with D uncertain. Germline V gives CDR1 MNHEY, CDR2 SVGAGI. The CDR3 is 12 amino acids. Trimming pared 6 bases from V and 3 bases from J, leaving 8 bases between. CDR3 in DNA: TGTGCCAGCAGAGGTCCCGAAGAGACCCAGTACTTC. Translation: CASRGPEETQYF.

Here the CDR3 DNA reads TGTGCCAGCAGCGCCGGGGGGCCTGGAAACACCATATATTTT. It is translated as CASSAGGPGNTIYF. This sequence joins TRBV6-5 and TRBJ1-3, with D perhaps matching TRBD1 (6 bases). CDR1 MNHEY and CDR2 SVGAGI come from the germline V gene. V was trimmed by 6 bases and J by 2 bases, leaving 11 bases between them. The CDR3 sequence is 14 residues long.

The CDR3 DNA is TGTGCCAGCTCACCACCGTCCGCTGAATTCTATGGCTACACCTTC. Protein sequence: CASSPPSAEFYGYTF. V gene TRBV18 combines with J gene TRBJ1-2; D gene unclear. This CDR3 region has 15 residues. Trimming removed 0 bases from V and 4 bases from J, with 12 bases in between. CDR1 and CDR2 (germline): KGHSH, LQKENI. Together with reference TRBV18 and TRBJ1-2, the CDR3 gives the full variable domain: NAGVMQNPRHLVRRRGQEARLRCSPMKGHSHVYWYRQLPEEGLKFMVYLQKENIIDESGMPKERFSAEFPKEGPSILRIQQVVRGDSAAYFCASSPPSAEFYGYTFGSGTRLTVV.

This clone was picked up one time. The gene calls are TRBV4-3 and TRBJ2-1; D is perhaps TRBD1 (6 bases). V lost 7 bases and J lost 10, with 20 bases in between. Germline CDR1 LGHNA, CDR2 YSLEER. The CDR3 is 14 residues long. CDR3 amino acids: CASTNQGPLGEQFF. In DNA form, the CDR3 reads TGCGCCAGCACAAATCAGGGGCCCCTCGGGGAGCAGTTCTTC.

CDR3 residues: CASSPRFWEYYTF. In nucleotides, the CDR3 is TGTGCCAGCAGCCCCCGGTTTTGGGAATACTACACCTTC. J is TRBJ1-2 and V is TRBV5-6; D remains ambiguous. The CDR3 is 13 residues long. With 4 bases removed from V and 10 bases from J, the gap between germline ends came to 17 bases. CDR1 is SGHDT and CDR2 is YYEEEE in the germline V gene. Filled out from reference TRBV5-6 and TRBJ1-2, the complete variable domain reads DAGVTQSPTHLIKTRGQQVTLRCSPKSGHDTVSWYQQALGQGPQFIFQYYEEEERQRGNFPDRFSGHQFPNYSSELNVNALLLGDSALYLCASSPRFWEYYTFGSGTRLTVV.

The rearrangement links TRBV28 to TRBJ1-5, with 7 bases matching TRBD1. V was clipped by 5 bases and J by 2 bases; unmatched bases: 6. The CDR3 has 15 amino acids. Germline CDR1 MDHEN, CDR2 SYDVKM. CDR3 protein: CASSQQGMGNQPQHF. DNA of the CDR3: TGTGCCAGCAGTCAACAGGGGATGGGCAATCAGCCCCAGCATTTT.

This chain connects TRBV18 to TRBJ2-2; 9 positions match TRBD1. V dropped 6 bases and J dropped 1; count of bases not matched to a gene: 9. The V gene's germline CDR1 is KGHSH and CDR2 LQKENI. The CDR3 extends over 17 amino acids. This CDR3 is CASSRKEGQGNTGELFF. The CDR3 nucleotides are TGTGCCAGCTCGAGGAAGGAGGGACAGGGGAACACCGGGGAGCTGTTTTTT.

This clone showed up just once. The chain couples TRBV14 to TRBJ1-3, with D possibly being TRBD1 (5 bases). The CDR3 contains 14 residues. Trimming pared 4 bases from V and 9 bases from J, leaving 16 bases between. From germline, CDR1 is SGHDN and CDR2 FVKESK. For the CDR3, the DNA is TGTGCCAGCAGCCTTGGAGGGGTCGTCGGCACCATATATTTT. Protein: CASSLGGVVGTIYF.

The chain joins TRBV18 to TRBJ1-1, with TRBD1 matching 9 bases. Germline V CDR1 and CDR2: KGHSH, LQKENI. The ends lost 4 bases at V and 0 bases at J; junction bases unmatched: 3. This CDR3 has 15 amino acids. CDR3 DNA: TGTGCCAGCTCACGTGGGACAGGGCTGAACACTGAAGCTTTCTTT. As protein: CASSRGTGLNTEAFF.

This rearrangement joins TRBV5-1 to TRBJ1-1; no firm D call. V was pared by 2 bases and J by 8 bases, with 7 bases between. The CDR3 loop spans 11 amino acids. CDR1 is SGHRS, CDR2 YFSETQ, per germline. The CDR3 DNA is TGCGCCAGCAGCTTTAATAAGGAAGCTTTCTTT. Amino acid sequence: CASSFNKEAFF.

The V gene is TRBV6-5, the J gene TRBJ1-5; D is perhaps TRBD1 (5 bases). V was pared by 8 bases and J by 5 bases, with 13 bases between. This CDR3 is built from 13 residues. Germline V lookup: CDR1 MNHEY, CDR2 SVGAGI. CDR3 loop: CASSRRGDQPQHF. The CDR3, as DNA: TGTGCCAGCTCAAGAAGAGGGGATCAGCCCCAGCATTTT.

In DNA form, the CDR3 reads TGTGCCACCAGCATACGGGGCGGGGGAGAGACCCAGTACTTC. This sequence encodes CATSIRGGGETQYF. The chain combines TRBV15 with TRBJ2-5; 7 positions match TRBD2. Germline V gene sequence: CDR1 LNHNV, CDR2 YYDKDF (reference sequence). Unmatched junction bases numbered 6, after V lost 4 bases and J lost 4 bases. The CDR3 has 14 residues.